This TCR beta chain derives from a study of response to subunit inactivated influenza vaccine. CDR1 is LGHDT and CDR2 is YNNKEL in the germline V gene (reference sequence). V dropped 1 base and J dropped 7; count of bases not matched to a gene: 6. CDR3 length equals 17 residues. A note on this clonotype: Antigen unknown.

TCRdb ran MiXCR on the RT-PCR reads and lists one entry per CDR3 protein. This repertoire shows 600,000 to 700,000 distinct CDR3 sequences, approximately 14% found once; its top ten account for about 7.4%. Broader study findings: The authors suggested that every seasonal influenza vaccination recruits few new T cells.

The TCR sequence derives from a man in his fifties who received an inactivated influenza vaccine. The chain joins TRBV3-1 to TRBJ2-1; 14 bases map to TRBD2. The source was PBMCs from blood, collected around 15 days before vaccination. CDR3 loop: CASSQGTSGRTVNEQFF. Written as DNA, the CDR3 is TGTGCCAGCAGCCAAGGGACTAGCGGGAGGACAGTGAATGAGCAGTTCTTC.